These T cell receptor beta chains were read from a single sample in a study of PD-L1 blockade in urothelial cancer. Repertoires were generated with immunoSEQ multiplex PCR, while TCRdb's copy carries only in-frame clones and drops some. The data show 38,000 or so clones, about four fifths seen once. The material sequenced was PBMCs, taken around atezolizumab (anti-PD-L1) treatment. Receptors were obtained from a man in his 60s with urothelial cancer. Each CDR3 is given with its conserved first and last residue. The D gene is left open where the match is weak. Clone sizes are given selectively: once, few, many, or a class where the clone is expanded.

clone_size j_call v_call d_call cdr3_nt cdr3_aa
- TRBJ1-2 TRBV27 TRBD1 TGTGCCAGCAGTTCCGGGACAGGGTTTTTCGGCTACACCTTC CASSSGTGFFGYTF
- TRBJ2-7 TRBV10-2 - TGCGCCAGCACCCCGGGCGGGACCTACGAGCAGTACTTC CASTPGGTYEQYF
- TRBJ2-3 TRBV4-2 TRBD2 TGTGCCAGCAGCCAAGATTATACGAGCGGGGGCCTTCTTGGTTCAGATACGCAGTATTTT CASSQDYTSGGLLGSDTQYF
few TRBJ1-2 TRBV5-1 TRBD1 TGCGCCAGCAGCTCCGGACAGGGGAACTATGGCTACACCTTC CASSSGQGNYGYTF
- TRBJ2-3 TRBV4-2 - TGTGCCAGCAGCCCCGGGGAGTATCAAGATACGCAGTATTTT CASSPGEYQDTQYF
few TRBJ2-1 TRBV12-5 TRBD2 TGTGCTAGTGGTTTGAAAAAGGATGGGACTATCTCAATGGGTGAGCAGTTCTTC CASGLKKDGTISMGEQFF
- TRBJ1-6 TRBV30 - TGTGCCTGGAGTGTACTAACAGCGGGCTCACCCCTCCACTTT CAWSVLTAGSPLHF
- TRBJ2-4 TRBV27 TRBD1 TGTGCCAGCAGTGGACAGGGCGGAGCCAAAAACATTCAGTACTTC CASSGQGGAKNIQYF
- TRBJ2-3 TRBV14 TRBD1 TGTGCCAGCAGCCGTCGAGGGAGGCAGGGGGCAAATACGCAGTATTTT CASSRRGRQGANTQYF
- TRBJ2-1 TRBV4-2 TRBD2 TGTGCCAGCAGCCCCTTACTAGCGGGAGCGGGGAATGAGCAGTTCTTC CASSPLLAGAGNEQFF
- TRBJ2-3 TRBV12-5 TRBD1 TGTGCTAGTGGTTTGGCCACTCAACAGGGGCCTTACACAGATACGCAGTATTTT CASGLATQQGPYTDTQYF
- TRBJ2-3 TRBV5-5 - TGTGCCAGCAGCTCGGAGCCGGTTCTGGAAGCAGATACGCAGTATTTT CASSSEPVLEADTQYF
- TRBJ1-6 TRBV18 TRBD1 TGTGCCAGCTCACCACGGCAGGGGGCTGATTCACCCCTCCACTTT CASSPRQGADSPLHF
- TRBJ1-4 TRBV28 - TGTGCCAGCTGGGGGGGTGAAAAACTGTTTTTT CASWGGEKLFF
- TRBJ2-7 TRBV5-1 - TGCGCCAGCAGGTCGGATACTATCTACGAGCAGTACTTC CASRSDTIYEQYF
- TRBJ1-2 TRBV18 - TGTGCCAGCTCACGAGCAGGGGAAGAGGGCTACACCTTC CASSRAGEEGYTF
once TRBJ2-2 TRBV7-7 TRBD2 TGTGCTAGCAGCCCGGGGGGTCCAGGAGACACCGGGGAGCTGTTTTTT CASSPGGPGDTGELFF
- TRBJ2-6 TRBV7-9 TRBD1 TGTGCCAGCAGCTGGCAGGGGGCGGCCGCTGGGGCCAACGTCCTGACTTTC CASSWQGAAAGANVLTF
- TRBJ2-1 TRBV5-5 TRBD1 TGTGCCAGCAGCTTTGAGCCGGACCAGACAGGGACCTTCCAGTTCTTC CASSFEPDQTGTFQFF
- TRBJ1-3 TRBV6-6 TRBD1 TGTGCCAGCAGTTACACCCAGGGGGCGGCTGGAAACACCATATATTTT CASSYTQGAAGNTIYF
- TRBJ1-4 TRBV18 TRBD1 TGTGCCAGCTCACCCCCATTGGGACAGGGGGATGAAAAACTGTTTTTT CASSPPLGQGDEKLFF
- TRBJ1-2 TRBV14 - TGTGCCAGCAGCCACCCCCTCCCGGTAGGGGATGGCTACACCTTC CASSHPLPVGDGYTF
- TRBJ2-3 TRBV2 TRBD2 TGTGCCAGCAGTGAAAATAGCGGGAGTTTCGGCACAGATACGCAGTATTTT CASSENSGSFGTDTQYF
few TRBJ1-1 TRBV20-1 - TGCAGTGCTAGAGTCGGGACTGAAGCTTTCTTT CSARVGTEAFF
- TRBJ2-3 TRBV7-8 TRBD2 TGTGCCAGCAGTTTAACGACTAGCGGCACAGATACGCAGTATTTT CASSLTTSGTDTQYF
- TRBJ2-7 TRBV19 - TGTGCCAGCAGTATGACAATCGGAGGGTGGATATACGAGCAGTACTTC CASSMTIGGWIYEQYF
- TRBJ1-1 TRBV30 - TGTGCCTGGAGCCCACCCCCTAAGCCCAACACTGAAGCTTTCTTT CAWSPPPKPNTEAFF
- TRBJ2-7 TRBV27 TRBD2 TGTGCCAGCAGTTTAACGGCGGGGGGGCCCTACGAGCAGTACTTC CASSLTAGGPYEQYF
once TRBJ2-1 TRBV7-2 TRBD2 TGTGCCAGCAGCTCTCATAGCGGGAGGGTTTACAATGAGCAGTTCTTC CASSSHSGRVYNEQFF
- TRBJ2-7 TRBV2 TRBD2 TGTGCCAGGGGGACTAGCGGAGCCTACGAGCAGTACTTC CARGTSGAYEQYF
- TRBJ1-2 TRBV28 - TGTGCCAGCAACCGACAGCTTTCTGGCTACACCTTT CASNRQLSGYTF
- TRBJ2-7 TRBV28 - TGTGCCAGCAGTGGTCAGCCGGGACAAAGCTCCTACGAGCAGTACTTC CASSGQPGQSSYEQYF
- TRBJ2-5 TRBV29-1 - TGCAGCGTTGAAAACAGCTCCTCGGTAGAGACCCAGTACTTC CSVENSSSVETQYF
few TRBJ1-5 TRBV21-1 - TGTGCCAGCAGCAAAGCCCCACAGGGGGCGGGCCAGCCCCAGCATTTT CASSKAPQGAGQPQHF
- TRBJ2-3 TRBV6-1 TRBD2 TGTGCCAGCAGTGAATGGGTTGGCGGGGGGGCGAAAGATACGCAGTATTTT CASSEWVGGGAKDTQYF
- TRBJ2-1 TRBV2 TRBD1 TGTGCCAGCAGCCCAGGACAGGGAGGGCAGTTCTTC CASSPGQGGQFF
- TRBJ2-3 TRBV6-1 - TGTGCCAGCACCCCGGGGTTAGGAGGGGATACGCAGTATTTT CASTPGLGGDTQYF
- TRBJ1-4 TRBV19 - TGTGCCAGTAAAGCTGGACATCTTGAAAAACTGTTTTTT CASKAGHLEKLFF
- TRBJ2-1 TRBV5-5 TRBD2 TGTGCCAGCAGCCGACTAGCGGGAGCAAGCAATGAGCAGTTCTTC CASSRLAGASNEQFF
once TRBJ2-3 TRBV2 TRBD1 TGTGCCAGCAGTGAACTGGGACAGGGGGCTGGAGATACGCAGTATTTT CASSELGQGAGDTQYF
- TRBJ2-1 TRBV7-2 TRBD2 TGTGCCAGCAGCCGAGCGGGAGGGCCGGTCTACAATGAGCAGTTCTTC CASSRAGGPVYNEQFF
- TRBJ1-2 TRBV2 - TGTGCCAGCAGTGAAACTAGGACAGTGATCTATGGCTACACCTTC CASSETRTVIYGYTF
- TRBJ2-2 TRBV10-3 TRBD1 TGTGCCATCAGCGACGGGGACAGGGGGCAGAACACCGGGGAGCTGTTTTTT CAISDGDRGQNTGELFF
few TRBJ2-2 TRBV7-9 - TGTGCCAGCAGCGCGGACTTGAGGGAGCTGTTTTTT CASSADLRELFF
few TRBJ1-4 TRBV27 - TGTGCCAGCAGTTCTGGACAAGTTAATGAAAAACTGTTTTTT CASSSGQVNEKLFF
- TRBJ1-2 TRBV4-2 TRBD1 TGTGCCAGCAGCCAAGGGACAGGGGCTTCCGCTGGCTACACCTTC CASSQGTGASAGYTF
- TRBJ2-2 TRBV19 - TGTGCCAGTAGGTTGGAGGATACGAACACCGGGGAGCTGTTTTTT CASRLEDTNTGELFF
once TRBJ2-1 TRBV28 - TGTGCCAGCAGTTCCCGGGACTGGTTGACAGACGATGAGCAGTTCTTC CASSSRDWLTDDEQFF
- TRBJ1-4 TRBV19 - TGTGCCAGTAGTACCGGCCGACAGACCAGCGCAACTAATGAAAAACTGTTTTTT CASSTGRQTSATNEKLFF
- TRBJ2-1 TRBV11-2 TRBD2 TGTGCCAGCAGCCCGTTAGCGGGGGTGGGGGACAATGAGCAGTTCTTC CASSPLAGVGDNEQFF
- TRBJ2-7 TRBV19 - TGTGCCAGTAGTATATCGGACAGCCCTTACTACGAGCAGTACTTC CASSISDSPYYEQYF
- TRBJ2-7 TRBV27 - TGTGCCAGCAGTTTGAATGGGGGGGCAGGTTACGAGCAGTACTTC CASSLNGGAGYEQYF
- TRBJ1-2 TRBV14 TRBD1 TGTGCCAGCAGCCAAGGGACAGGGTCGGGTGGCTACACCTTC CASSQGTGSGGYTF
- TRBJ2-5 TRBV5-1 TRBD1 TGCGCCAGCAGTCAACAGGGGTGGGAGACCCAGTACTTC CASSQQGWETQYF
once TRBJ2-3 TRBV7-9 - TGTGCCAGCAGCTTAGCTGAGGCAGCCGATACGCAGTATTTT CASSLAEAADTQYF
- TRBJ2-3 TRBV4-2 - TGTGCCAGCAGCCAAGCGGGAGGCAGGGGAAGGAGAAGCGGTACGCAGTATTTT CASSQAGGRGRRSGTQYF
- TRBJ1-5 TRBV9 - TGTGCCAGCAGCGTAGTAGCTGGCAGCCCCAATCAGCCCCAGCATTTT CASSVVAGSPNQPQHF
- TRBJ1-2 TRBV5-1 - TGCGCCAGCAGCTTGGAGGGGAATGGCTACACCTTC CASSLEGNGYTF
- TRBJ1-2 TRBV7-2 - TGTGCCAGCAGCTTCGCCACAGTCAACTATGGCTACACCTTC CASSFATVNYGYTF
- TRBJ2-7 TRBV10-2 - TGCGCCAGCCGTTCCTACGAGCAGTACTTC CASRSYEQYF